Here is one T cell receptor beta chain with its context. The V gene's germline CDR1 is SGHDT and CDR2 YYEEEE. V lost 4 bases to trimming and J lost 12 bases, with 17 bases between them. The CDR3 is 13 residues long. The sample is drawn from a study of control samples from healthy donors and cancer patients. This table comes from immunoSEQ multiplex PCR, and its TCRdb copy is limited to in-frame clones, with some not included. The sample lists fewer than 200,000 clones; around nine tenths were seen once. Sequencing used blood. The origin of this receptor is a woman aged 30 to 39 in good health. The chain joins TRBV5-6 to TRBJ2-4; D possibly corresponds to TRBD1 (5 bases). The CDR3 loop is CASSTPTASTQYF. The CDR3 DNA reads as TGTGCCAGCAGCACCCCGACAGCGAGTACTCAGTACTTC.